This record covers a single TCR beta chain. As yet, its antigen is unknown. This specimen comes from a study of cytomegalovirus exposure and HLA in healthy donors. Study-wide background: Membership in the Caucasian-associated ancestry cluster was found for 65% to 85% of almost 400 genotyped donors. Study results and limitations: A list of approximately 160 TCR beta chains associated with cytomegalovirus was given.

Each of the donors was a healthy bone marrow donor. PCR amplification relied on 60 Vbeta primers (plus 13 Jbeta primers). Some clones are missing from TCRdb's copy, which holds only in-frame ones; the method was immunoSEQ multiplex PCR. In total, the table holds about 52,000 clones. The CDR3 totals 15 residues. Germline CDR1 reads SNHLY; CDR2 reads FYNNEI. Trimming removed 4 bases from V and 4 bases from J; junction bases left unmatched: 9. The sequenced sample was PBMCs. The sequence was obtained from a woman aged 55-70 years in good health and CMV-seropositive. The chain combines TRBV2 with TRBJ1-1; 7 bases fit TRBD1. For the CDR3, the DNA is TGTGCCAGCAGTGCTGATACAGGGGCCGGCACTGAAGCTTTCTTT. Encoded protein: CASSADTGAGTEAFF.